What follows are 7 T cell receptor beta chains derived from one specimen sequenced in a study of CD8 T cells in ankylosing spondylitis listed by TCRdb under 2017. Library creation used 5' RACE. The sample was run on an Illumina HiSeq 2500. TCRdb handled the public reads itself, with Q25 trimming in fastp and clone calling in MiXCR, and kept productive beta chains. Rows merge per CDR3 protein into single entries with the most common DNA and genes. The sample table lists approximately 190,000 distinct CDR3 sequences, over 10% of them with a count of one. Approximately 10% of the sample goes to the ten largest clones. Material: blood, either unsorted or a sorted T cell fraction (not recorded which). These receptors originate from a female donor with ankylosing spondylitis or in good health (not recorded which).

In its sample, this clonotype was seen many times. The chain employs TRBV10-3 and TRBJ2-1, with TRBD2 matching over 8 bases. With V trimmed by 5 bases and J by 8 bases, 5 bases remained unmatched. This CDR3 comprises 13 residues. CDR1 and CDR2 (germline): ENHRY, SYGVKD. CDR3 region: CAISSGSLDEQFF. The CDR3, as DNA: TGTGCCATCAGTAGCGGGAGTCTGGATGAGCAGTTCTTC.

For this clonotype: A single base separates this from a much larger clone, so it may be a read error. This CDR3 is missing its conserved last phenylalanine or tryptophan, likely due to a read error. This chain uses TRBV6-1 with TRBJ2-7; D gene uncertain. Germline CDR1 and CDR2: MNHNS and SASEGT. V gave up 3 bases and J gave up 5 bases, with 14 bases separating them. CDR3 length equals 14 residues. The DNA of the CDR3 is TGTGCCAGCAGTGACCGCGATGAGGCCCACGAGCAGTACCTC. This encodes CASSDRDEAHEQYL.

As to this clonotype: A read error is possible here, since a much larger clone lies one base away. This sequence joins TRBV28 and TRBJ1-3; 8 positions match TRBD1. The CDR3 is made up of 14 amino acids. Germline lookup yields CDR1 MDHEN and CDR2 SYDVKM. Trimming removed 6 bases from V and 11 bases from J; junction bases left unmatched: 12. DNA for the CDR3: TGTGCCAGCAGCCGCAGGGACAGGAGGAACGCCATATATTTT. Residues: CASSRRDRRNAIYF.

This clonotype was detected ten times or more. V usage is TRBV29-1 and J usage is TRBJ2-7; the match to TRBD1 covers 7 bases. The CDR3 contains 13 residues. The J segment lost 2 bases and the V segment lost 7 bases, leaving 8 bases of the junction unmatched. Germline values: CDR1 SQVTM, CDR2 ANQGSEA. The CDR3 region is CSAKTGWTYEQYF. The CDR3 nucleotides are TGCAGCGCTAAGACAGGGTGGACCTACGAGCAGTACTTC.

This clonotype was recorded many times. The chain uses TRBV29-1 and TRBJ2-2, with 9 bases identical to TRBD2. Germline V gives CDR1 SQVTM, CDR2 ANQGSEA. V lost 5 bases, J lost 6 bases, and 10 bases stayed unmatched. This CDR3 comprises 15 residues. CDR3 sequence (DNA): TGCAGCGTTATATTCGGGACTAGCCAATCCGGGGAGCTGTTTTTT. This gives the protein CSVIFGTSQSGELFF.

This clonotype was recorded a few times. The V and J genes are TRBV20-1 and TRBJ2-2; D may be TRBD2 (5 bases). Trimming shortened V by 0 bases and J by 6 bases, and 14 bases separated the two germline ends. CDR1 and CDR2 (germline): DFQATT, SNEGSKA (reference sequence). The CDR3 loop spans 15 amino acids. The CDR3 bases are TGCAGTGCTAGAGAGGCCGGGAAAGGCGCCGGGGAGCTGTTTTTT. This codes for CSAREAGKGAGELFF.

This clonotype occurred many times. This chain links TRBV12-3 or TRBV12-4 with TRBJ2-1; 9 bases line up with TRBD1. V lost 2 bases to trimming and J lost 4 bases; unmatched junction nucleotides: 3. The CDR3 sequence is 15 residues long. The CDR3 loop is CASSLTGGLYNEQFF. CDR3 in DNA: TGTGCCAGCAGTTTAACAGGGGGCTTGTACAATGAGCAGTTCTTC.